The sample holds a few counts of the clone carrying this T cell receptor (beta chain). Trimming shortened V by 8 bases and J by 4 bases, and 13 bases separated the two germline ends. The CDR3 is made up of 13 amino acids. CDR1 WNHNN and CDR2 SYGVQD come from the germline V gene (reference sequence). The sample is drawn from a study of shared T cell receptors in the human thymus. The data were produced by immunoSEQ multiplex PCR, yet TCRdb's version contains in-frame clones alone and is incomplete. The sample holds roughly 500,000 clones, about 84% seen once. These data also featured in a second study, about human thymus T cells.

Sequences were obtained from thymocytes. This sequence originates from a boy under two years old with a congenital heart defect. V is TRBV10-1 and J is TRBJ2-3; no firm D call. CDR3 protein: CASDLLEADTQYF. The DNA for the CDR3 is TGCGCCAGCGACCTCCTTGAGGCAGATACGCAGTATTTT.